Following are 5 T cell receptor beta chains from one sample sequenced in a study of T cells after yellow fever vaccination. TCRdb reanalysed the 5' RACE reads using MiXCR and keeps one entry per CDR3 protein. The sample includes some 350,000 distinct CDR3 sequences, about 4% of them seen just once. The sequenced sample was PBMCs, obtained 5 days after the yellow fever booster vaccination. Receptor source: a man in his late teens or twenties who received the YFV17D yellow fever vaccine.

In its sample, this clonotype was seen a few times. CDR3 nucleotide sequence: TGTGCCAGCAGCTCCCGGGGTGGGGCAGGGGACACCGGGGAGCTGTTTTTT. It encodes CASSSRGGAGDTGELFF. V usage is TRBV7-6 and J usage is TRBJ2-2, with D possibly TRBD1 on 6 matching bases. The V gene lost 4 bases and the J gene lost 3 bases, with 18 bases spanning the gap. CDR1 is SGHVS and CDR2 is FNYEAQ in the germline V gene. This CDR3 contains 17 residues.

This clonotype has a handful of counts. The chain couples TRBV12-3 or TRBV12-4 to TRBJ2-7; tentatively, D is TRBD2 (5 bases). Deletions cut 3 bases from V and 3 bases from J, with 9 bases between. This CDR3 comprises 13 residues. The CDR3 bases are TGTGCCAGCAGTTTCCACGGGGTCTACGAGCAGTACGTC. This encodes CASSFHGVYEQYV.

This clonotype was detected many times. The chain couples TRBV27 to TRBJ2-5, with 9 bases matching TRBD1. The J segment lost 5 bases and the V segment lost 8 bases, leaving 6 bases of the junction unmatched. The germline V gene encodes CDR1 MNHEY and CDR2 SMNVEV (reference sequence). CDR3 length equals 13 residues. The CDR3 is CASQQGASETQYF. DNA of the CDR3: TGTGCCAGCCAACAGGGGGCGAGTGAGACCCAGTACTTC.

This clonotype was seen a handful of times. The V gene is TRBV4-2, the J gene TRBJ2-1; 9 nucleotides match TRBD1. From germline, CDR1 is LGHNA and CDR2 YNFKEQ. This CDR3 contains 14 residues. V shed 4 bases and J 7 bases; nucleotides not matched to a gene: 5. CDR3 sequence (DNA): TGTGCCAGCAGCCCTCTCGGACAGGGGAATGAGCAGTTCTTC. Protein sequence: CASSPLGQGNEQFF.

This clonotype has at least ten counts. The CDR3 nucleotides are TGTGCCAAAACAGGGCCGGCCGGCTACACCTTC. Its protein product is CAKTGPAGYTF. The rearrangement joins TRBV30 to TRBJ1-2, with D possibly matching TRBD1 (6 bases). With 8 bases removed from V and 8 bases from J, the gap between germline ends came to 15 bases. The CDR3 contains 11 residues. CDR1 and CDR2 from the germline V gene are GTSNPN and SVGIG (reference sequence).